A single sample gave rise to the 12 T cell receptor beta chains below, sequenced in a study of shared clonotypes between healthy human individuals. TCRdb keeps only in-frame clones here, not all; method: immunoSEQ multiplex PCR. The table records nearly 1,000,000 clones, about 80% of them present only once. Sequencing was done on a sample of memory CD4+ T cells sorted from blood. Subset of the sample: CD45RA-negative fraction. These receptors were collected from a man younger than 35 in good health.

This chain links TRBV10-3 with TRBJ1-4, with D uncertain. This CDR3 has 14 amino acids. Deletions cut 6 bases from V and 8 bases from J, with 16 bases between. Per germline, CDR1 ENHRY and CDR2 SYGVKD. CDR3 residues: CAISEGAQSEKLFF. In DNA, the CDR3 is TGTGCCATCAGCGAAGGCGCCCAGTCGGAAAAACTGTTTTTT.

The sample holds a few counts of this clone. J is TRBJ1-2 and V is TRBV5-4; D uncertain. This CDR3 is 14 amino acids long. Germline CDR1 SGHNT, CDR2 YYREEE (reference sequence). The germline V and J ends were trimmed by 0 bases and 6 bases, with 12 bases remaining between them. DNA of the CDR3: TGTGCCAGCAGCTTGGACATCGGCAACAATGGCTACACCTTC. Translated: CASSLDIGNNGYTF.

The gene calls are TRBV19 and TRBJ1-4; D unclear. V lost 6 bases and J lost 2, with 16 bases in between. The CDR3 consists of 16 residues. Germline CDR1 reads LNHDA; CDR2 reads SQIVND (reference sequence). This CDR3 is CASSAREVSTNEKLFF. CDR3 bases: TGTGCCAGTAGCGCCCGAGAGGTCTCGACTAATGAAAAACTGTTTTTT. Based on the CDR3 plus reference TRBV19 and TRBJ1-4, the full variable domain is DGGITQSPKYLFRKEGQNVTLSCEQNLNHDAMYWYRQDPGQGLRLIYYSQIVNDFQKGDIAEGYSVSREKKESFPLTVTSAQKNPTAFYLCASSAREVSTNEKLFFGSGTQLSVL.

This chain joins TRBV7-3 and TRBJ2-2; no clear D. This CDR3 has 16 residues. Germline V CDR1 and CDR2: SGHTA, FQGTGA. The germline V and J ends were trimmed by 5 bases and 1 base, with 14 bases remaining between them. The CDR3 DNA follows: TGTGCCAGCAGCCCCACTCCCTGGGGGAACACCGGGGAGCTGTTTTTT. Encoded protein: CASSPTPWGNTGELFF.

A word on this clone: Other DNA sequences of this sample code for an identical CDR3. The genes are TRBV10-1 and TRBJ1-2; 7 bases are shared with TRBD1. The germline V gene has CDR1 WNHNN and CDR2 SYGVQD (reference sequence). Trimming cost V 3 bases and J 4 bases; bases outside gene matches: 2. CDR3 size: 13 residues. CDR3: CASSEGGSYGYTF. CDR3 bases: TGCGCCAGCAGTGAAGGGGGCTCCTATGGCTACACCTTC.

The V call is TRBV5-4, the J call TRBJ2-5, with 7 bases aligning to TRBD1. The CDR3 has 14 amino acids. The V and J ends lost 6 bases and 3 bases, in that order; junction bases with no gene match: 8. The germline V gene has CDR1 SGHNT and CDR2 YYREEE (reference sequence). DNA of the CDR3: TGTGCCAGCACCACTCCCGGACAGGAAGAGACCCAGTACTTC. Its protein product is CASTTPGQEETQYF. Full variable domain (remainder filled in from reference TRBV5-4 and TRBJ2-5): ETGVTQSPTHLIKTRGQQVTLRCSSQSGHNTVSWYQQALGQGPQFIFQYYREEENGRGNFPPRFSGLQFPNYSSELNVNALELDDSALYLCASTTPGQEETQYFGPGTRLLVL.

The chain is built from TRBV7-3 and TRBJ2-2, with a tentative D call TRBD1 (6 bases). The ends were cut back, 5 bases at V and 7 bases at J, with 20 bases in the middle. The CDR3 totals 16 residues. CDR1 and CDR2 (germline): SGHTA, FQGTGA. The CDR3: CASSPRQVVLGGELFF. In nucleotides, the CDR3 is TGTGCCAGCAGCCCTAGACAGGTGGTGTTAGGCGGGGAGCTGTTTTTT.

The V call is TRBV6-4, the J call TRBJ2-1; TRBD2 matches 8 bases. CDR1 and CDR2 (germline): MRHNA, SNTAGT. J lost 10 bases, V lost 4 bases, and 6 bases had no gene match. This CDR3 has 13 amino acids. The CDR3 loop reads CASSVNGRGEQFF. The DNA for the CDR3 is TGTGCCAGCAGTGTAAACGGGAGGGGCGAGCAGTTCTTC.

This chain links TRBV5-6 with TRBJ2-6; D perhaps matches TRBD1 (5 bases). The germline V and J ends were trimmed by 4 bases and 1 base, with 15 bases remaining between them. The CDR3 contains 17 residues. CDR1 SGHDT and CDR2 YYEEEE come from the germline V gene. For the CDR3, the DNA is TGTGCCAGCAGCCCAGACAGAGTACTATCTGGGGCCAACGTCCTGACTTTC. Amino acids: CASSPDRVLSGANVLTF.

The V call is TRBV7-2, the J call TRBJ2-1, with 10 bases lining up with TRBD1. The CDR3 contains 18 residues. The junction had 11 bases not matched to a gene; V was cut back by 4 bases and J by 2 bases. Germline CDR1 and CDR2: SGHTA and FQGNSA. DNA for the CDR3: TGTGCCAGCAGCTCAAGGACAGGGGGAAGTAACACCTACAATGAGCAGTTCTTC. It specifies CASSSRTGGSNTYNEQFF.

The chain couples TRBV20-1 to TRBJ2-3; D gene uncertain. Germline V gene sequence: CDR1 DFQATT, CDR2 SNEGSKA (reference sequence). This CDR3 has 11 amino acids. The CDR3: CSSGSADTQYF. CDR3 nucleotide sequence: TGCAGCTCCGGCAGCGCAGATACGCAGTATTTT.

This chain connects TRBV6-1 to TRBJ2-7; D tentatively reads TRBD1 or TRBD2 (5 bases each). V lost 8 bases to trimming and J lost 4 bases, with 9 bases between them. The CDR3 sequence is 11 residues long. Germline-derived CDR1 and CDR2 are MNHNS and SASEGT. Here the CDR3 reads CASQRGYEQYF. DNA of the CDR3: TGTGCCAGCCAGAGGGGTTACGAGCAGTACTTC.